Listed here is a single TCR beta chain. There is no known antigen for this receptor. Base qualities are not provided; no much larger clone lies one nucleotide away. A case-control design nested within a healthcare worker cohort in London, UK, was used, with weekly nasopharyngeal swab PCR tests and blood sampling performed. Healthcare workers were enrolled in the week of the UK lockdown, from 23 to 31 March 2020, and were followed every week for up to roughly 15 weeks. This sample was included in a study of early T cells in non-severe SARS-CoV-2 infection (dated by TCRdb to the early 2020s). About the study as a whole: TCR sequencing used bulk RNA from unsorted whole blood, so alpha and beta chains could not be paired.

Library preparation employed 5' RACE. The sequencer was a NextSeq 500. Unique molecular identifiers were attached to individual cDNA molecules in the TCR library protocol so that sequencing error and PCR bias could be corrected. TCR alpha and beta chains were both sequenced, and the abundances of alpha and beta sequences in each sample were closely correlated with each other. The authors' analysis ran thus. Decombinator V4 was used to annotate TCR sequences for V gene, J gene and CDR3. TCRs were defined as expanded if a significant change between any two time points was detected under a Poisson model with p below 0.0001. Abundances of TCRs were expressed as counts per million after normalisation to the total number of TCRs sequenced in each sample. A search of VDJdb, accessed on 1 November 2021, was run for TCRs annotated to CMV, EBV and SARS-CoV-2, with TCRs annotated for multiple antigens excluded. Clones were called with MiXCR by TCRdb after fastp trimmed the public reads at Q25, and only in-frame beta chains were retained. Each CDR3 protein gets just one entry, which takes the most common genes and DNA from the rows behind it. The authors' filters were not applied to this entry. The sample table holds tens of thousands of distinct CDR3 sequences, of which 15% to 19% were seen once. The top ten hold roughly 12% of the sample.

Study-level results and caveats: VDJdb matching was skewed toward anti-spike CD8 responses and likely underestimated virus-specific expansions by missing private and CD4 specificities.

This sequence was found in an adult who was a healthcare worker with PCR-confirmed SARS-CoV-2 infection or an uninfected control (not recorded which). The specimen was whole blood.

The nucleotide sequence reads as follows: TGTGCCAGCACCGGGACAGGGAACACTGAAGCTTTCTTT. Its protein reads: CASTGTGNTEAFF. The chain couples TRBV6-5 to TRBJ1-1; TRBD1 matches 8 bases in the middle. Taken from the germline V gene, the CDR1 and CDR2 loops are MNHEY and SVGAGI. Counted from cysteine to phenylalanine, this CDR3 has 13 amino acids. The read is trimmed to its CDR3 DNA, 39 bases read in frame from base 1. V is trimmed back by 7 bases and J by 1 base, and the junction contains 2 bases that no gene match accounts for.